The 9 T cell receptor beta chains below were found in one sample sequenced in a study of response to subunit inactivated influenza vaccine. TCRdb called the RT-PCR reads again in MiXCR, with one record for every CDR3 protein. The sample consists of 800,000 or so distinct CDR3 sequences, approximately 21% of them appearing once. This specimen was PBMCs from blood, taken less than 6 days after vaccination. The receptor set was obtained from a man aged 50 or older who received an inactivated influenza vaccine.

The V gene is TRBV6-1, the J gene TRBJ2-3; D possibly matches TRBD1 or TRBD2 (6 bases each). V was trimmed by 4 bases and J by 5 bases, leaving 16 bases between them. Germline V gene sequence: CDR1 MNHNS, CDR2 SASEGT. The CDR3 runs 15 residues. In DNA, the CDR3 is TGTGCCAGCAGTGTTGGGACTCTGGACAGAGATACGCAGTATTTT. Its translation: CASSVGTLDRDTQYF.

This chain uses TRBV7-6 with TRBJ2-1; 10 bases align to TRBD2. The trim removed 0 bases at V and 2 bases at J, leaving 4 bases unmatched. CDR3 size: 17 residues. Germline loops: CDR1 SGHVS, CDR2 FNYEAQ. The CDR3 DNA reads TGTGCCAGCAGCTTAGCGTACGGACTAGCGGCCTACAATGAGCAGTTCTTC. Amino acids: CASSLAYGLAAYNEQFF.

The chain is built from TRBV6-5 and TRBJ2-7; 7 bases are a match to TRBD1. Germline V gene data show CDR1 as MNHEY and CDR2 as SVGAGI. The CDR3 loop spans 17 amino acids. Unmatched junction bases numbered 11, after V lost 0 bases and J lost 3 bases. CDR3 sequence reads: CASSYSDRAWSDYEQYF. The CDR3 coding sequence is TGTGCCAGCAGTTACTCCGACAGGGCATGGAGCGACTACGAGCAGTACTTC.

This clonotype appeared a single time. The junction does not match germline at one end; this may be a read error. The chain recombines TRBV4-2 with TRBJ2-3, with D maybe TRBD2 (5 bases). Germline values: CDR1 LGHNA, CDR2 YNFKEQ. The CDR3 is made up of 16 amino acids. CDR3 residues: CASIQEGGTGTDTQYF. The DNA of the CDR3 is TGTGCCAGCATCCAAGAAGGAGGCACCGGCACAGATACGCAGTATTTT.

V and J are TRBV11-2 and TRBJ2-3; 7 nucleotides match TRBD2. Germline V gene data show CDR1 as SGHAT and CDR2 as FQNNGV. This CDR3 comprises 17 residues. The ends lost 0 bases at V and 3 bases at J; junction bases unmatched: 9. This chain's CDR3 is CASSLDSLAFGTDTQYF. The CDR3 bases are TGTGCCAGCAGCTTAGATTCACTAGCGTTTGGGACAGATACGCAGTATTTT.

V usage is TRBV5-1 and J usage is TRBJ2-5; 11 bases fit TRBD2. Germline CDR1 is SGHRS and CDR2 is YFSETQ. This CDR3 comprises 17 residues. J was trimmed by 1 base and V by 4 bases; bases with no gene match: 9. Here the CDR3 DNA reads TGCGCCAGCAGCCAAACGATAGCGGGAGGGGGCCAAGAGACCCAGTACTTC. It yields the protein CASSQTIAGGGQETQYF.

This clonotype showed up many times. This rearrangement joins TRBV4-3 to TRBJ2-1; no clear D. V lost 3 bases, J lost 4 bases, and 10 bases lay in between. The CDR3 is 14 amino acids. Germline lookup yields CDR1 LGHNA and CDR2 YSLEER. Here the CDR3 reads CASSQTDGYNEQFF. CDR3 DNA: TGCGCCAGCAGCCAGACGGACGGGTACAATGAGCAGTTCTTC.

This chain joins TRBV10-1 and TRBJ2-2; possibly TRBD1 or TRBD2 for D (5 bases each). Germline values: CDR1 WNHNN, CDR2 SYGVQD (reference sequence). Trimming removed 3 bases from V and 5 bases from J, with 13 bases in between. The CDR3 totals 15 residues. In DNA form, the CDR3 reads TGCGCCAGCAGTGATCGGGACGTCGTAACCGGGGAGCTGTTTTTT. Translation: CASSDRDVVTGELFF.

The chain has TRBV6-1 and TRBJ2-7; possibly TRBD2 for D (6 bases). Germline V CDR1 and CDR2: MNHNS, SASEGT. The CDR3 contains 16 residues. Trimming pared 2 bases from V and 2 bases from J, leaving 16 bases between. The CDR3 DNA reads TGTGCCAGCAGTGAATTTGGCCTAGCGCCAGCCTACGAGCAGTACTTC. Amino acid sequence: CASSEFGLAPAYEQYF.